The clone carrying this T cell receptor beta chain appeared a single time. Its antigen is not identified. The sample belongs to a study of graft-versus-host responses after intestinal transplantation. Study as a whole: Anti-thymocyte globulin served as induction for all recipients, who then took tacrolimus and steroids for three to four years.

The CDR3 loop spans 14 amino acids. V was clipped by 5 bases and J by 16 bases, with 23 bases between them. Germline CDR1 reads SGHAT; CDR2 reads FQNNGV. TCRdb's table, derived via immunoSEQ multiplex PCR, lists solely in-frame clones and lacks some. There are about 120,000 clones in the sample; about 93% occur only once, and 0.095% to 0.15% lies in the top ten. The material sequenced was unstimulated CD4+ T cells sorted from spleen or lymph node cells, taken before intestinal transplant. The TCR originated in a human donor who received an intestinal transplant. The chain couples TRBV11-2 to TRBJ1-4, with D uncertain. CDR3 nucleotide sequence: TGTGCCAGCAGCCCGATGGGTCGGCTGAGTAAGCCGTTTTTT. It is translated as CASSPMGRLSKPFF.